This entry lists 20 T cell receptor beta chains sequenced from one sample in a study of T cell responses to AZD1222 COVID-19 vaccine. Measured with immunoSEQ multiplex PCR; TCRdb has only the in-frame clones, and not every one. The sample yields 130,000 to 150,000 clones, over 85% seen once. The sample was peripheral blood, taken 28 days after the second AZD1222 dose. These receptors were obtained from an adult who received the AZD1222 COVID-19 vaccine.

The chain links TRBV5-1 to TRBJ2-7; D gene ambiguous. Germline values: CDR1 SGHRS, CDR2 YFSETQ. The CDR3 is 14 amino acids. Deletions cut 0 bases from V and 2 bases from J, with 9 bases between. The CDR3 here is CASSLVGYAYEQYF. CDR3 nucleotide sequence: TGCGCCAGCAGCTTGGTCGGGTATGCCTACGAGCAGTACTTC.

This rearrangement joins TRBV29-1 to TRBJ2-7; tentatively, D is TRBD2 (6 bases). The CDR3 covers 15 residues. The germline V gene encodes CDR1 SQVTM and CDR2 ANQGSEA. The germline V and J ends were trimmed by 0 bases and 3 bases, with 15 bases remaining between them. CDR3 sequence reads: CSVEEEGMKDYEQYF. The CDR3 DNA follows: TGCAGCGTTGAAGAGGAGGGGATGAAGGACTACGAGCAGTACTTC.

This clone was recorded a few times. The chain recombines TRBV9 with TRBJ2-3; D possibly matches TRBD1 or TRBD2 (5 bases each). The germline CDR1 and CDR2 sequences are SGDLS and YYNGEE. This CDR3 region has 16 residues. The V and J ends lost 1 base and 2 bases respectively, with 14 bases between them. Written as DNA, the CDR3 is TGTGCCAGCAGCGTAAAGAGGGACGAACCCACAGATACGCAGTATTTT. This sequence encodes CASSVKRDEPTDTQYF.

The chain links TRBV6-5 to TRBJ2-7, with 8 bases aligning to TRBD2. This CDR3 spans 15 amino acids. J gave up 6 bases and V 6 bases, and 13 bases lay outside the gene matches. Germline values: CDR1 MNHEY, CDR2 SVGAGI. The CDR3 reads CASREPGGRRGEQYF. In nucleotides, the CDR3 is TGTGCCAGCAGAGAGCCCGGCGGGAGGAGGGGCGAGCAGTACTTC.

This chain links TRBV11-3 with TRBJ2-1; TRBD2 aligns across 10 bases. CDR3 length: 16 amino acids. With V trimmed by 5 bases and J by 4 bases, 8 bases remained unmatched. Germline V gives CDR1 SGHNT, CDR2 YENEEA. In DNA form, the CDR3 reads TGTGCCAGCAGCCCGCGGACTAGCGGAGTGTACAATGAGCAGTTCTTC. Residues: CASSPRTSGVYNEQFF.

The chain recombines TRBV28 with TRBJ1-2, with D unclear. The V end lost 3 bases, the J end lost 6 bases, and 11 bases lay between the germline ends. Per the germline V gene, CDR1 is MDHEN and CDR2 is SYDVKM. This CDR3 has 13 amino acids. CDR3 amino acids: CASSLGQINGYTF. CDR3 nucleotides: TGTGCCAGCAGTTTGGGCCAGATAAATGGCTACACCTTC.

CDR3 region: CASSSSEDTEAFF. The CDR3 region has the DNA TGTGCCAGCAGTTCTTCAGAGGACACTGAAGCTTTCTTT. The chain combines TRBV2 with TRBJ1-1; no reliable D call. Trimming removed 5 bases at V and 3 bases at J, with 10 bases between. Germline CDR1 SNHLY, CDR2 FYNNEI. The CDR3 consists of 13 residues.

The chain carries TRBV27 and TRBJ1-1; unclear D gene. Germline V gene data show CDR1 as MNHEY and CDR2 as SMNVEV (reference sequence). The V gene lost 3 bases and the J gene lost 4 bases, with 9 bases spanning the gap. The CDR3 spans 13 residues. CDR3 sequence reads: CASSFGGITEAFF. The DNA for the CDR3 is TGTGCCAGCAGTTTTGGCGGGATCACTGAAGCTTTCTTT.

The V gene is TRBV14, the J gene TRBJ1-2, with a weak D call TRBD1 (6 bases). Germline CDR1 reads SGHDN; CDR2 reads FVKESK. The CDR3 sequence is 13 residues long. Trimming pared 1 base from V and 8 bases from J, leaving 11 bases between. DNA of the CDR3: TGTGCCAGCAGCCAAGGGACAGCTTGGGGCTACACCTTC. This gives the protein CASSQGTAWGYTF.

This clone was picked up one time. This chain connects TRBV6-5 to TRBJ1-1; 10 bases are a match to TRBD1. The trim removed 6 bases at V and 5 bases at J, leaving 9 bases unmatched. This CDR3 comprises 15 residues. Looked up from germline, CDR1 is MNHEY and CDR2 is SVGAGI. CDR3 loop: CASRPTGGRETEAFF. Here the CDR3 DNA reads TGTGCCAGCAGGCCGACAGGGGGCCGGGAGACTGAAGCTTTCTTT.

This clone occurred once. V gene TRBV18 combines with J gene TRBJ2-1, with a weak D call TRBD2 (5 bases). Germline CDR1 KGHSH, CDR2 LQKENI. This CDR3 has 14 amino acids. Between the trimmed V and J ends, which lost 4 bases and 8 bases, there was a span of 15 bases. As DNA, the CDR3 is TGTGCCAGCTCACGAGTGGGGAGTGCCGATGAGCAGTTCTTC. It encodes CASSRVGSADEQFF.

CDR3: CASSSRGLAGDTGELFF. The CDR3 DNA is TGTGCCAGCAGCTCGCGGGGGCTAGCGGGAGACACCGGGGAGCTGTTTTTT. The rearrangement uses TRBV7-9 and TRBJ2-2; 10 nucleotides match TRBD2. V gave up 4 bases and J gave up 3 bases; unmatched junction bases: 8. Germline CDR1 and CDR2: SEHNR and FQNEAQ (reference sequence). This CDR3 is built from 17 residues. The whole variable domain, remainder taken from reference TRBV7-9 and TRBJ2-2, is DTGVSQNPRHKITKRGQNVTFRCDPISEHNRLYWYRQTLGQGPEFLTYFQNEAQLEKSRLLSDRFSAERPKGSFSTLEIQRTEQGDSAMYLCASSSRGLAGDTGELFFGEGSRLTVL.

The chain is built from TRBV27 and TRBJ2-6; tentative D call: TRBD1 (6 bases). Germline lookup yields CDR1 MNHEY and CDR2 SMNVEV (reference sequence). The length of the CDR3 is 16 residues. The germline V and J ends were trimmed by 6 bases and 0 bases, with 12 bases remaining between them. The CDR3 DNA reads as TGTGCCAGCAGAATCAACAGGGACTCTGGGGCCAACGTCCTGACTTTC. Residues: CASRINRDSGANVLTF. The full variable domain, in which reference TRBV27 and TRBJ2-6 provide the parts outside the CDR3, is EAQVTQNPRYLITVTGKKLTVTCSQNMNHEYMSWYRQDPGLGLRQIYYSMNVEVTDKGDVPEGYKVSRKEKRNFPLILESPSPNQTSLYFCASRINRDSGANVLTFGAGSRLTVL.

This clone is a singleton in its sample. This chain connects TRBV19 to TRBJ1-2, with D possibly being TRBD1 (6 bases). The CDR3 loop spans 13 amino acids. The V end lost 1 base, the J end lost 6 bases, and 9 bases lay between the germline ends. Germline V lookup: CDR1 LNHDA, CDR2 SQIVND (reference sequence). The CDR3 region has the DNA TGTGCCAGTAGTATAGGGACAGTTGATGGCTACACCTTC. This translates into CASSIGTVDGYTF.

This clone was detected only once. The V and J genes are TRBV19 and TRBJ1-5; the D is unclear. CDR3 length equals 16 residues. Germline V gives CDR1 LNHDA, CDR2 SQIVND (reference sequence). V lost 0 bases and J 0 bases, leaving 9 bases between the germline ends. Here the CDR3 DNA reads TGTGCCAGTAGTATAGACGAGGATTATAGCAATCAGCCCCAGCATTTT. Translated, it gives CASSIDEDYSNQPQHF.

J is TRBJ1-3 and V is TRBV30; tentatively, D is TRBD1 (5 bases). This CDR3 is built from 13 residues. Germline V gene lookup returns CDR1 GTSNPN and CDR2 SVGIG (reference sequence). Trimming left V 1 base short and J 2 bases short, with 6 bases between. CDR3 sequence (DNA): TGTGCCTGGAGTGGAGGGGCTGGAAACACCATATATTTT. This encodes CAWSGGAGNTIYF.

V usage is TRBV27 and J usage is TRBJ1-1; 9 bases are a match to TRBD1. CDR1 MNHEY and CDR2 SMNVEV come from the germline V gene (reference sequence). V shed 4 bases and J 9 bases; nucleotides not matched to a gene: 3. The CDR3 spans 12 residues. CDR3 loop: CASSSYRGQAFF. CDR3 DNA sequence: TGTGCCAGCAGTTCCTACAGGGGGCAAGCTTTCTTT.

The CDR3 nucleotides read TGTGCCAGCAGCCTAACCTCCTACGAGCAGTACTTC. It specifies CASSLTSYEQYF. This rearrangement joins TRBV5-8 to TRBJ2-7, with D unresolved. The germline V gene has CDR1 SGHTS and CDR2 YDEGEE. V shed 4 bases and J shed 0 bases, with 5 bases lying between them. The CDR3 spans 12 residues.

CDR3 sequence: CAWRWTSGRSDVKTGSYNEQFF. The CDR3 DNA follows: TGTGCCTGGAGATGGACTAGCGGGAGATCCGACGTAAAGACGGGCTCCTACAATGAGCAGTTCTTC. The chain has TRBV30 and TRBJ2-1; TRBD2 matches at 13 bases. V was pared by 3 bases and J by 0 bases, with 20 bases of the junction left unmatched. The V gene's germline CDR1 is GTSNPN and CDR2 SVGIG (reference sequence). The CDR3 sequence is 22 residues long.

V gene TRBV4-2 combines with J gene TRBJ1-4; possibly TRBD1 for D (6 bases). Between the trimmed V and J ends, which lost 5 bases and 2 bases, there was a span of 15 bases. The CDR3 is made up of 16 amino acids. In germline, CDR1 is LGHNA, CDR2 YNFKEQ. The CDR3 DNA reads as TGTGCCAGCAGCTCCCGGGGGGGGGCGACTAATGAAAAACTGTTTTTT. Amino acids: CASSSRGGATNEKLFF.